These T cell receptor beta chains were read from a single sample in a study of blood T cell repertoires in COVID-19. The assay was immunoSEQ multiplex PCR, and TCRdb's table has in-frame clones only and misses some. Of about 140,000 clones listed, 82% were seen once; the top ten hold 4% to 5%. Sequencing was done on a sample of peripheral blood. The source of these receptors is a woman older than 75 with acute or convalescent COVID-19. CDR3s include the opening cysteine and the closing phenylalanine or tryptophan. The D gene is left open where the match is weak. Clone size is given for some rows only: seen once, a few or many times, or a class if the clone is expanded.

.,TRBV14,.,TRBJ2-7,CASSFGYEQYF,TGTGCCAGCAGCTTCGGCTACGAGCAGTACTTC
.,TRBV3-1/TRBV3-2,.,TRBJ1-3,CASSPQGNTIYF,TGTGCCAGCAGCCCCCAGGGAAACACCATATATTTT
.,TRBV3-1/TRBV3-2,.,TRBJ2-4,CASSQDPLAWIAKNIQYF,TGTGCCAGCAGCCAAGATCCTCTAGCGTGGATAGCCAAAAACATTCAGTACTTC
TRBD1,TRBV7-2,once,TRBJ2-7,CASSYRDRGYEQYF,TGTGCCAGCAGTTACCGGGACAGGGGTTACGAGCAGTACTTC
.,TRBV7-2,.,TRBJ2-1,CASSLDASSYNEQFF,TGTGCCAGCAGCTTAGACGCGAGCTCCTACAATGAGCAGTTCTTC
TRBD2,TRBV10-3,.,TRBJ2-7,CAISGGLAWEQYF,TGTGCCATCAGTGGAGGACTAGCGTGGGAGCAGTACTTC
.,TRBV5-1,.,TRBJ2-7,CASGLSAYEQYF,TGCGCCAGCGGCTTATCGGCCTACGAGCAGTACTTC
.,TRBV19,.,TRBJ1-1,CASSIPGWRTEAFF,TGTGCCAGTAGTATTCCAGGGTGGCGGACTGAAGCTTTCTTT
TRBD1,TRBV27,.,TRBJ2-7,CASSPRQGRFYEQYF,TGTGCCAGCAGTCCCAGACAGGGGAGGTTTTACGAGCAGTACTTC
.,TRBV9,.,TRBJ2-2,CASSVAVAGELFF,TGTGCCAGCAGCGTAGCGGTCGCCGGGGAGCTGTTTTTT
TRBD1,TRBV27,.,TRBJ1-3,CASRFDRERSSGNTIYF,TGTGCCAGCAGGTTCGACAGGGAGCGGAGCTCTGGAAACACCATATATTTT
TRBD2,TRBV6-2/TRBV6-3,.,TRBJ2-5,CASSYGSGGIRGTQYF,TGTGCCAGCAGTTATGGTAGCGGGGGTATCCGGGGGACCCAGTACTTC
.,TRBV5-1,.,TRBJ1-2,CASSPDSHYGYTF,TGCGCCAGCAGCCCTGACAGCCACTATGGCTACACCTTC
TRBD1,TRBV19,.,TRBJ2-3,CASNRGAADTQYF,TGTGCCAGTAACAGGGGGGCCGCAGATACGCAGTATTTT
.,TRBV3-1/TRBV3-2,.,TRBJ1-5,CASSPTERNQPQHF,TGTGCCAGCAGCCCTACAGAGCGCAATCAGCCCCAGCATTTT
.,TRBV7-3,.,TRBJ2-3,CASSSWTDGGTQYF,TGTGCCAGCAGCTCGTGGACGGACGGGGGTACGCAGTATTTT
.,TRBV18,.,TRBJ1-1,CASSPQGASSEAFF,TGTGCCAGCTCACCACAGGGAGCGTCTTCTGAAGCTTTCTTT
TRBD2,TRBV6-2/TRBV6-3,.,TRBJ2-2,CASSYPVSGSRYTGELFF,TGTGCCAGCAGTTACCCAGTTAGCGGGAGTAGATACACCGGGGAGCTGTTTTTT
.,TRBV18,.,TRBJ2-2,CASSPAVPALTGELFF,TGTGCCAGCTCACCAGCGGTCCCCGCACTAACCGGGGAGCTGTTTTTT
.,TRBV19,.,TRBJ1-2,CASSIMDSNYGYTF,TGTGCCAGTAGTATAATGGACTCCAACTATGGCTACACCTTC
TRBD2,TRBV5-1,once,TRBJ2-7,CASSPGLAGYKSYEQYF,TGCGCCAGCAGCCCGGGACTAGCGGGATATAAATCCTACGAGCAGTACTTC
.,TRBV28,.,TRBJ1-2,CASSFWGAANYGYTF,TGTGCCAGCAGTTTTTGGGGCGCAGCTAACTATGGCTACACCTTC
.,TRBV4-1,.,TRBJ1-1,CASSQEHLRGARMNTEAFF,TGCGCCAGCAGCCAAGAGCATTTGCGGGGCGCCCGGATGAACACTGAAGCTTTCTTT
TRBD1,TRBV7-9,.,TRBJ2-6,CASSMGQRANVLTF,TGTGCCAGCAGCATGGGACAGCGGGCCAACGTCCTGACTTTC
TRBD2,TRBV2,.,TRBJ2-1,CASWFTGLAGAEKQFF,TGTGCCAGCTGGTTCACTGGGCTAGCGGGAGCGGAGAAGCAGTTCTTC
.,TRBV11-3,.,TRBJ2-1,CASSLGGATREQFF,TGTGCCAGCAGCTTAGGCGGAGCGACTCGGGAGCAGTTCTTC
.,TRBV7-6,.,TRBJ1-1,CASSRVPEAFF,TGTGCCAGCAGCCGGGTACCTGAAGCTTTCTTT